This T cell receptor (beta chain) originates from a study of CD8 T cells in ankylosing spondylitis. Study observations and caveats: Ankylosing spondylitis blood seemed to carry a telltale TCR beta motif made of several highly homologous variants.

The V gene's germline CDR1 is MNHEY and CDR2 SVGEGT. V shed 4 bases, J shed 6 bases, and the junction held 8 bases outside the gene matches. The CDR3 loop spans 14 amino acids. To note about this clonotype: The antigen remains unidentified.

MiXCR, applied by TCRdb to the 5' RACE reads, yields one record per CDR3 protein. The sample lists hundreds of thousands of distinct CDR3 sequences, over 9.5% occurring once. The origin of this receptor is a male donor with ankylosing spondylitis. Sequencing was done on a sample of blood, either unsorted or a sorted T cell fraction (not recorded which). The rearrangement uses TRBV6-2 or TRBV6-3 and TRBJ2-7, with 8 nucleotides matching TRBD1. The CDR3 here is CASSLQGEVGEQYF. The CDR3 DNA reads as TGTGCCAGCAGTTTACAGGGGGAAGTCGGCGAGCAGTACTTC.